This record covers a single T cell receptor beta chain. The data were produced by immunoSEQ multiplex PCR, yet TCRdb's version contains in-frame clones alone and is incomplete. The table shows under 350,000 clones, with about 90% occurring only once. The entry originates in a study of blood T cell repertoires in COVID-19. The V gene's germline CDR1 is MNHNS and CDR2 SASEGT. The CDR3 extends over 15 amino acids. Trimming removed 5 bases at V and 3 bases at J, with 15 bases between. The V gene is TRBV6-1, the J gene TRBJ2-3; perhaps TRBD2 as D (7 bases). Sequenced material: peripheral blood. The clonotype was recovered from a woman in her 30s with COVID-19, enrolled during active disease. CDR3 in DNA: TGTGCCAGCAGTTCCAGGGGCGGGGGAACAGATACGCAGTATTTT. Protein: CASSSRGGGTDTQYF.